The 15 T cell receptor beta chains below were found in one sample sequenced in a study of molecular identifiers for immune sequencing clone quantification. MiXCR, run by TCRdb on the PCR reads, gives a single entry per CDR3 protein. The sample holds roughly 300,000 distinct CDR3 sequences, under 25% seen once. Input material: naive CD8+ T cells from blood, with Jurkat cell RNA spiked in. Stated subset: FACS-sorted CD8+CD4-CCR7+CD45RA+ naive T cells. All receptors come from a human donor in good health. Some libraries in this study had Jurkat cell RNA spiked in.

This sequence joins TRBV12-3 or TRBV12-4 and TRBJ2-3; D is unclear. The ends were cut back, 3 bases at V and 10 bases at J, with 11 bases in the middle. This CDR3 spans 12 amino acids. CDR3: CASSFGLAPQYF. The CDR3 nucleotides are TGTGCCAGCAGTTTTGGGTTAGCTCCGCAGTATTTT.

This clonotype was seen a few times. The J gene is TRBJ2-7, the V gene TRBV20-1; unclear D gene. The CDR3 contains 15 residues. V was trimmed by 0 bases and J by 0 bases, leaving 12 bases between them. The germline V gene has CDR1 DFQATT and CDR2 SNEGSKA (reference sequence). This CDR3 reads CSARDLNLPSYEQYF. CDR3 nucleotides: TGCAGTGCTAGAGACCTTAATCTCCCCTCCTACGAGCAGTACTTC.

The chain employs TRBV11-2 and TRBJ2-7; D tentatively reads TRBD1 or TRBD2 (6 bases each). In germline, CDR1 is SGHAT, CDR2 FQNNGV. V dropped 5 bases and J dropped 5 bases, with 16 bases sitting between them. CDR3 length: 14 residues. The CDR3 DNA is TGTGCCAGCAGCAATACCTTCGGGGGCCACGAGCAGTACTTC. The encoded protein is CASSNTFGGHEQYF. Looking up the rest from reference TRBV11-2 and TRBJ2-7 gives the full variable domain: EAGVAQSPRYKIIEKRQSVAFWCNPISGHATLYWYQQILGQGPKLLIQFQNNGVVDDSQLPKDRFSAERLKGVDSTLKIQPAKLEDSAVYLCASSNTFGGHEQYFGPGTRLTVT.

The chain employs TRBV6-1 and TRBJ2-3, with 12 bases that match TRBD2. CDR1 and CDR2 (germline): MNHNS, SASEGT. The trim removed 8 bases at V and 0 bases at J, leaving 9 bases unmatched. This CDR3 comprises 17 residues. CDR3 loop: CASLKGTSGFSTDTQYF. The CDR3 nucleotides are TGTGCCAGCTTAAAGGGGACTAGCGGGTTTAGCACAGATACGCAGTATTTT.

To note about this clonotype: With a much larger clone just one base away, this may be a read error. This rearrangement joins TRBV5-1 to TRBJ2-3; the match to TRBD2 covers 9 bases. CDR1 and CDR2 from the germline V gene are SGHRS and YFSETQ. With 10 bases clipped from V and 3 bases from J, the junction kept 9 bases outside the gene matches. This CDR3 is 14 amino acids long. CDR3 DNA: TGCGCCCCCACTAGCGGGTTTGGAACAGATACGCAGTATTTT. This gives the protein CAPTSGFGTDTQYF.

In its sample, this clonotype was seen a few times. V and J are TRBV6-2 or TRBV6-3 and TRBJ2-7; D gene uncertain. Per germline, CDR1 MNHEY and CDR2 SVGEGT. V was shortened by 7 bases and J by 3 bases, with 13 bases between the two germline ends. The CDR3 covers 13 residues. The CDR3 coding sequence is TGTGCCAGCAAGTTCGGGCCCGGCTACGAGCAGTACTTC. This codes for CASKFGPGYEQYF.

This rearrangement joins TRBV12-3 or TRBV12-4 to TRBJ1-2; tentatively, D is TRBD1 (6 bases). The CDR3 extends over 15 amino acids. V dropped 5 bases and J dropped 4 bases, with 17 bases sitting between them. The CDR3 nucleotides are TGTGCCAGCAGTGCCCCTGACAGGCCCAGCTATGGCTACACCTTC. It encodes CASSAPDRPSYGYTF.

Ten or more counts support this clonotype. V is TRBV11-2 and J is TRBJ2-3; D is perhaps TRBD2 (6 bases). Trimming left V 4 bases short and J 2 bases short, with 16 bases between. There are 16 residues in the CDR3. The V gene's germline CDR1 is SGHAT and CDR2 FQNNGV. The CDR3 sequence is CASSWRGRGTTDTQYF. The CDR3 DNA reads TGTGCCAGCAGCTGGCGGGGCCGGGGGACCACAGATACGCAGTATTTT.

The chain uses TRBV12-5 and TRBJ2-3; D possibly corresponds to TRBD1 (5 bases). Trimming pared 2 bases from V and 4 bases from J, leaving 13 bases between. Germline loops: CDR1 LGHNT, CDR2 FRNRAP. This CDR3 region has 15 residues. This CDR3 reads CASGLYGAHADTQYF. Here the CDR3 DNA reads TGTGCTAGTGGTTTGTATGGGGCCCACGCAGATACGCAGTATTTT.

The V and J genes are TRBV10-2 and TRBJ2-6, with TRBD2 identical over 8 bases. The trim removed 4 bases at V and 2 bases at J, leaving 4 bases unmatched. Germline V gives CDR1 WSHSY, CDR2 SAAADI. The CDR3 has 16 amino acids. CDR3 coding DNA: TGCGCCAGCAGTGTATCGCGGGGGGCTGGGGCCAACGTCCTGACTTTC. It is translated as CASSVSRGAGANVLTF.

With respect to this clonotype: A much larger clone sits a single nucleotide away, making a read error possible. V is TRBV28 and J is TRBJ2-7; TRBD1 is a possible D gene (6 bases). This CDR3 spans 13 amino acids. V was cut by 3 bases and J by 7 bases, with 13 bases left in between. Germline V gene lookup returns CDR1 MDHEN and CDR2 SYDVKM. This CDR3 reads CASSLGAYNEQYF. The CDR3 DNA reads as TGTGCCAGCAGTTTGGGGGCATATAATGAGCAGTACTTC.

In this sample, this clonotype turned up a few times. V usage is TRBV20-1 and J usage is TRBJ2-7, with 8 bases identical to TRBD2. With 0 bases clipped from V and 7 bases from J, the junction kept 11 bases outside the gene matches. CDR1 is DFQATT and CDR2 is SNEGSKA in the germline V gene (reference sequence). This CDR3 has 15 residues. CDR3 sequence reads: CSARDRGSGGLEQYF. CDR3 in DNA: TGCAGTGCTAGAGATCGTGGCAGCGGGGGACTGGAGCAGTACTTC.

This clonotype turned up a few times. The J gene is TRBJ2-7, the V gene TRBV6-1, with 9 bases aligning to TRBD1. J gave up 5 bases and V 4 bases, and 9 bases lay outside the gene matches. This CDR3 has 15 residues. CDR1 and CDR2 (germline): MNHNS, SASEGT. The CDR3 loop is CASSAGQGLENEQYF. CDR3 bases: TGTGCCAGCAGTGCGGGACAGGGTTTGGAGAACGAGCAGTACTTC.

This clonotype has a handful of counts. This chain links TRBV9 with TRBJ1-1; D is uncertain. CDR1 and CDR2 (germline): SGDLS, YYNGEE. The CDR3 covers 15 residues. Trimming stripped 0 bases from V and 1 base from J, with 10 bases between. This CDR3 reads CASSVGSLTNTEAFF. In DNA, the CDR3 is TGTGCCAGCAGCGTAGGTAGCCTTACGAACACTGAAGCTTTCTTT.

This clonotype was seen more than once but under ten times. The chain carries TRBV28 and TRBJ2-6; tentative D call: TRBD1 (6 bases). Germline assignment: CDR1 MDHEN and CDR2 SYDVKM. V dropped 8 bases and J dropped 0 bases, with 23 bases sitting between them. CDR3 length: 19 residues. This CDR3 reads CASLPDSRSVLSGANVLTF. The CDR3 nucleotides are TGTGCCAGCCTACCGGACAGCCGGTCAGTCCTCTCTGGGGCCAACGTCCTGACTTTC.